This TCR beta chain comes out of a study of beta chain features in type 1 diabetes. Study details: Over all samples combined, fewer than 140,000,000 sorted cells were examined.

Study-wide points: Moderately but significantly shorter TCRB CDR3s were found in Type 1 diabetes patients in all four CD4+ subsets.

As every portion of the isolated RNA was reverse transcribed, the sequencing read expressed TCRB transcripts. Libraries were prepared by immunoSEQ multiplex PCR; TCRdb keeps only in-frame clonotypes and omits some of them. The sample contains approximately 600,000 clones, around 12% of which appear only once. The CDR3 spans 16 residues. The germline V gene encodes CDR1 GTSNPN and CDR2 SVGIG (reference sequence). V lost 4 bases and J lost 9; bases outside the gene matches: 10. Remarks on this clone: The antigen is undetermined.

The receptor was derived from a man aged 25-45 years with type 1 diabetes. The source material was naive CD4+ T cells from blood. The chain couples TRBV30 to TRBJ1-6, with 12 bases lining up with TRBD1. For the CDR3, the DNA is TGTGCCTGGACCCGAATGGGGACAGGGGGCGGTTCACCCCTCCACTTT. Its translation: CAWTRMGTGGGSPLHF.